The 6 T cell receptor beta chains reported below all come from one sample, sequenced in a study of blood T cells in healthy people across ages. A second PCR of 7 to 11 cycles used a sample-barcoded 5' primer and a J-beta primer mix. From the 5' RACE reads, TCRdb called clonotypes with MiXCR, one entry per CDR3 protein. The sample lists 600,000 to 1,000,000 distinct CDR3 sequences, 58% occurring once. Specimen: blood. These receptors were taken from a man aged 25-45 years in good health.

The rearrangement joins TRBV6-5 to TRBJ1-2; D call uncertain. The CDR3 is made up of 14 amino acids. CDR1 and CDR2 (germline): MNHEY, SVGAGI. V shed 3 bases and J shed 4 bases, with 12 bases lying between them. The CDR3 DNA follows: TGTGCCAGCAGTTATTCGGGGATAGCCTATGGCTACACCTTC. Translated: CASSYSGIAYGYTF.

The chain employs TRBV6-5 and TRBJ2-5; 7 bases fit TRBD2. The V gene end was trimmed by 1 base and the J gene end by 5 bases; junction bases not matched to a gene: 4. The CDR3 totals 14 residues. Germline CDR1 is MNHEY and CDR2 is SVGAGI. CDR3 sequence reads: CASSYLAGDETQYF. The CDR3 DNA follows: TGTGCCAGCAGTTACTTGGCGGGAGACGAGACCCAGTACTTC.

V gene TRBV4-3 combines with J gene TRBJ2-6; 9 bases align to TRBD1. Germline V gives CDR1 LGHNA, CDR2 YSLEER. The trim removed 4 bases at V and 2 bases at J, leaving 9 bases unmatched. This CDR3 contains 18 residues. The CDR3 DNA is TGCGCCAGCAGCCTAAACGGACAGGGGAGCGCTGGGGCCAACGTCCTGACTTTC. Translation: CASSLNGQGSAGANVLTF.

This clonotype was recorded at least ten times. V and J are TRBV29-1 and TRBJ2-5, with D maybe TRBD2 (7 bases). Trimming took 8 bases from V and 6 from J, leaving 13 bases between them. Per germline, CDR1 SQVTM and CDR2 ANQGSEA. The CDR3 runs to 11 residues. CDR3 sequence reads: CSHLGGQTQYF. In DNA form, the CDR3 reads TGCAGCCACCTCGGGGGGCAGACCCAGTACTTC.

In its sample, this clonotype was seen a few times. The chain recombines TRBV6-4 with TRBJ1-1, with 7 bases that match TRBD1. CDR1 is MRHNA and CDR2 is SNTAGT in the germline V gene. The CDR3 covers 13 residues. The trim removed 3 bases at V and 4 bases at J, leaving 2 bases unmatched. CDR3 nucleotide sequence: TGTGCCAGCAGTGATCGGACAGGCACTGAAGCTTTCTTT. Translation gives CASSDRTGTEAFF.

The chain combines TRBV7-9 with TRBJ1-6; D uncertain. The germline CDR1 and CDR2 sequences are SEHNR and FQNEAQ (reference sequence). This CDR3 has 15 amino acids. V was cut by 7 bases and J by 0 bases, with 10 bases left in between. CDR3 amino acids: CASTGLGSYNSPLHF. The CDR3 nucleotides are TGTGCCAGCACCGGTCTCGGCTCCTATAATTCACCCCTCCACTTT.